This T cell receptor (beta chain) was sequenced during a study of identical twins. The study's findings and limits: Reduced insertions were recorded for abundant cord blood beta clonotypes, with no such pattern in memory repertoires.

TCRdb re-derived calls from the 5' RACE reads in MiXCR, one entry per CDR3 protein. This sample has 700,000 or so distinct CDR3 sequences; 21% occur once, and the top ten carry around 4.4%. This clonotype was counted between two and nine times. Its matching antigen is unknown. The junction departs from the called germline gene at one end, perhaps through a read error. These same records also appear under a second study, on T cells expressing NK-cell markers. That report notes: Eight donors were sequenced, seven testing HCMV-seropositive and one testing seronegative. Leadership of the CD3+CD56-NKG2C+ fraction also belonged to these clonotypes in a few donors.

Sequenced sample: PBMCs. The sequence came from a young woman in good health.

As DNA, the CDR3 is TGTGCCAGCAGGGAAGGGGGCGGCTACACCTTC. Its protein product is CASREGGGYTF. J is TRBJ1-2 and V is TRBV2; 7 bases map to TRBD1. Germline-derived CDR1 and CDR2 are SNHLY and FYNNEI. This CDR3 spans 11 amino acids.